This T cell receptor (beta chain) was identified during a study of identical twins. This clonotype turned up a few times. The junction had 10 bases not matched to a gene; V was cut back by 8 bases and J by 6 bases. The CDR3 has 15 residues. Looked up from germline, CDR1 is SNHLY and CDR2 is FYNNEI. TCRdb processed the 5' RACE reads anew with MiXCR; each CDR3 protein has one entry. Here the sample spans around 240,000 distinct CDR3 sequences, about 7% being singletons. The same sample was also studied in work on yellow fever vaccine responses in identical twins.

The V call is TRBV2, the J call TRBJ2-4; 10 bases are a match to TRBD1. This receptor was taken from a woman under 30 in good health. Material for sequencing was memory (CD45RO+) T cells sorted from blood. The CDR3 DNA reads as TGTGCCAGCGGGGGACAGGGGAATATGGGAAACATTCAGTACTTC. This encodes CASGGQGNMGNIQYF.